What follows describes a single T cell receptor beta chain. What antigen it recognizes has not been identified. It has no much larger one-base neighbor in the sample; base qualities were not kept. The sample belongs to a study of shared clonotypes between healthy human individuals (dated by TCRdb to about 2020). Study-wide context: The cohort comprised two women and a few men aged 18 to 49 years. Each donor's leukapheresis produced roughly between roughly 0.85 and 9.5 billion PBMCs. To estimate repertoire size and how much clonotypes are shared between individuals, the study performed deep sequencing of blood TCR repertoires from five healthy adults. Libraries were prepared and TCR repertoires were sequenced by different laboratories using diverse techniques, in order to increase sequencing depth and limit assay-specific biases. For each donor, three plates each were used for CD4 naive and CD4 memory, two plates were used for CD8 naive, and one plate was used for CD8 memory.

From V the trimming removes 7 bases and from J it removes 8 bases, while the gene matches leave 17 bases of the junction unaccounted for. In the germline V gene, CDR1 corresponds to MDHEN and CDR2 to SYDVKM. The CDR3 runs 16 residues from the cysteine to the phenylalanine. CDR3 DNA is the only sequence kept; it has 48 bases, read in frame from the first base. Study-wide findings and limitations: Compared with non-shared clonotypes, the clonotypes found in all four sorted-subset donors had higher generation probabilities. Even with the large sequencing depth, rarefaction of the sorted-subset datasets indicated that sequencing was incomplete. Naive subsets generally had larger estimated clonotype richness than memory subsets did. When a handful of donors were compared, the shared fraction of clonotypes was 5% to 6.5% for naive CD4, 3.5% for naive CD8, more than 2% for memory CD4, and around 0.37% for memory CD8. Sampling was limited to blood, and TCR repertoires in tissue likely differ from TCR repertoires in blood. Because the study included only a small number of donors, the genetic and exposure-history diversity represented was limited. Based on pairwise subsampling, the degree of clonotype sharing among donors was expected to be affected by sequencing depth.

Donors were healthy HIV-negative adults with no recently reported acute infections or vaccinations. All donors were Caucasian adults living in Nashville, Tennessee, USA. CD4+ T cells were enriched by magnetic negative selection; naive cells were then positively selected on CD45RA, and the negative fraction formed the memory subset. Blood was obtained by leukapheresis, after which PBMCs were separated by Ficoll-Histopaque density gradient centrifugation and cryopreserved in liquid nitrogen vapor phase. Purity and quantity of every magnetically sorted T cell population were checked by analytical flow cytometry. Each sorted fraction had its genomic DNA isolated and then quantified by UV absorbance on a Nanodrop 2000c. TCR CDR3 regions were amplified from genomic DNA by multiplex PCR using the deep immunoSEQ assay. For each cell subset, the extracted genomic DNA was distributed evenly across all wells of several immunoSEQ 96-well plates, and each plate served as one replicate. Each replicate PCR for sorted subsets received approximately 200 ng genomic DNA, equal to roughly 29,000 T cell genomes. Purified libraries were quantified with a Qubit 3.0 fluorometer, sized on a Bioanalyzer 2100, and re-quantified with the KAPA Library Quantification kit. Every immunoSEQ 96-well plate was sequenced on a dedicated single-read 150-cycle Illumina NextSeq 550 flow cell. On the study's bioinformatics: Because the immunoSEQ output included only junctional sequences and no quality scores, the filtering could not be the same as the filtering used for full-length reads. To assign V/J genes and CDR3, sequences were annotated using PyIR, a Python wrapper for IgBLAST v1.9, with IMGT germline references. Reads were filtered out if the reads had weak V/J assignments (E-value above 1e-6), no CDR3, stop codons, out-of-frame junctions, or ambiguous translated residues. V3J clonotypes were defined as sequences sharing an identical inferred V gene, J gene, and CDR3 amino acid sequence. Percentage overlap between repertoires was computed as shared unique clonotypes divided by the size of the smaller repertoire. Three approaches were used to assess repertoire richness: RTK rarefaction, the Chao1 estimator, and Recon v2.1 estimates of unobserved clonotypes. OLGA was used to compute generation probabilities for all TCRbeta clonotypes that the gDNA method yielded from a few donors. TCRdb obtained this table from immuneACCESS and retained in-frame rearrangements with V and J assigned. These tables miss some clones; where compared with another copy, unresolved V genes account for less than half of the shortfall, and the remainder is unexplained. V and J calls and clone size are those listed in that table; D and trimming were worked out from the DNA. The sample records over 700,000 clones, roughly 72% of which are singletons. The ten largest clones take up roughly 1.8% of the sample.

The sample comprised memory CD4+ T cells sorted from blood. Explained via the paper, the cell subset or site label denotes: CD45RA-negative fraction. Recombination joined TRBV28 with TRBJ2-1; the junction holds 7 bases that match TRBD2. This sequence originates from a woman aged 25 to 39 in good health. Here is the DNA: TGTGCCAGCATCCCACCGGTCGGGGGAGGGAGAGATGAGCAGTTCTTC. The translation is CASIPPVGGGRDEQFF.